This TCR beta chain was sequenced for a study of tumor-infiltrating lymphocytes in primary liver carcinoma. Study details: Patients were both men and women, whose ages ran from 30 to 69 years. T1-T3 N0M0 was the stage of the tumors, which were roughly 4 to 11 cm across.

General study points: Tumor-blood pairs (like tumor-adjacent pairs) overlapped less than tumor region pairs did.

About this clonotype itself: Its antigen remains unidentified.

Investigators took RNA and DNA out together from roughly 21-30 mg of unsorted bulk tissue. Resecting the tumor surgically was how the patients' primary liver carcinoma was treated. A primer matching the constant region was used to make TCR beta cDNA from 450 to 500 ng of total RNA. Three nested multiplex PCR rounds of slightly modified ARM-PCR generated TCR beta libraries. The two initial PCR rounds, ten to eleven cycles each, used TRBV1-TRBV30 forward and C-beta reverse primers. MiXCR, applied by TCRdb to the multiplex PCR reads, yields one record per CDR3 protein. The sample has around 79,000 distinct CDR3 sequences, about three quarters seen once. The CDR3 spans 16 residues. Germline loops: CDR1 MGHRA, CDR2 YSYEKL. Germline trimming cut 3 bases from V and 12 bases from J; bases unmatched to any gene: 12.

This rearrangement joins TRBV4-1 to TRBJ1-6; 9 nucleotides match TRBD1. Specimen: tumor-adjacent normal liver tissue. This TCR came from a man between 35 and 55 years old with primary liver carcinoma and hepatitis B virus infection. The CDR3 sequence: CASSHHLQGAGLPLHF. Written as DNA, the CDR3 is TGCGCCAGCAGCCACCACCTACAGGGGGCGGGTTTACCCCTCCACTTT.